The 27 T cell receptor beta chains below come from one sample, sequenced in a study of patients and donors after allogeneic stem cell transplantation. TCRdb ran MiXCR on the RT-PCR reads and lists one entry per CDR3 protein. The table lists more than 150,000 distinct CDR3 sequences, 35% to 50% of them singletons. Material: blood, either unsorted or a sorted T cell fraction (not recorded which). These receptors originate from a human donor who was either an allogeneic HSCT recipient or a stem cell or donor lymphocyte infusion donor (not recorded which). It is not recorded whose cells these are; they may come from a transplant donor.

This chain joins TRBV15 and TRBJ2-1, with a tentative D call TRBD1 (5 bases). Trimming took 0 bases from V and 0 from J, leaving 9 bases between them. The CDR3 covers 16 residues. The germline gives CDR1 LNHNV, CDR2 YYDKDF (reference sequence). The CDR3 is CATSREGEYSYNEQFF. In DNA form, the CDR3 reads TGTGCCACCAGCAGAGAAGGGGAATACTCCTACAATGAGCAGTTCTTC.

This clonotype was recorded once. This chain links TRBV12-3 or TRBV12-4 with TRBJ2-7; D possibly corresponds to TRBD2 (6 bases). Trimming stripped 4 bases from V and 5 bases from J, with 18 bases between. CDR3 length: 15 residues. The CDR3 nucleotides are TGTGCCAGCAGTTCCTGGGTCCGGGGGTCCCACGAGCAGTACTTC. Protein: CASSSWVRGSHEQYF.

V usage is TRBV9 and J usage is TRBJ2-3; TRBD1 or TRBD2 may be the D gene (5 bases each). With 4 bases removed from V and 1 base from J, the gap between germline ends came to 16 bases. The germline gives CDR1 SGDLS, CDR2 YYNGEE. The CDR3 covers 16 residues. CDR3 nucleotides: TGTGCCAGCAGCCCTAGTGGGGGATGGGGCACAGATACGCAGTATTTT. Translated: CASSPSGGWGTDTQYF.

This sequence joins TRBV18 and TRBJ2-7; possible D gene TRBD2, 5 bases. The CDR3 runs 14 residues. Trimming left V 2 bases short and J 3 bases short, with 11 bases between. Germline CDR1 is KGHSH and CDR2 is LQKENI. CDR3 DNA sequence: TGTGCCAGCTCACCAGAAGGCGGGCTCTACGAGCAGTACTTC. It encodes CASSPEGGLYEQYF.

The rearrangement links TRBV20-1 to TRBJ1-6; 7 bases line up with TRBD1. This CDR3 is 13 amino acids long. The ends lost 4 bases at V and 11 bases at J; junction bases unmatched: 8. CDR1 DFQATT and CDR2 SNEGSKA come from the germline V gene (reference sequence). Here the CDR3 DNA reads TGCAGTGCTATGGACAGGCTTTCCCCACCCCTCCACTTT. Translated, it gives CSAMDRLSPPLHF.

The chain has TRBV7-6 and TRBJ1-1; D remains unclear. V lost 4 bases and J lost 3, with 9 bases in between. Germline V gives CDR1 SGHVS, CDR2 FNYEAQ. The CDR3 spans 13 residues. As DNA, the CDR3 is TGTGCCAGCAGCTCCTACACAGACACTGAAGCTTTCTTT. Translation gives CASSSYTDTEAFF.

A few counts support this clonotype. The rearrangement joins TRBV27 to TRBJ2-7; D possibly corresponds to TRBD2 (6 bases). CDR3 length: 15 residues. CDR1 is MNHEY and CDR2 is SMNVEV in the germline V gene (reference sequence). Trimming pared 2 bases from V and 2 bases from J, leaving 13 bases between. The CDR3 loop reads CASSLERRVTYEQYF. The CDR3 DNA reads TGTGCCAGCAGTTTAGAGCGGAGGGTAACCTACGAGCAGTACTTC.

V and J are TRBV28 and TRBJ2-7, with 13 bases matching TRBD2. Trimming removed 5 bases from V and 2 bases from J; junction bases left unmatched: 3. The CDR3 length is 15 residues. Per germline, CDR1 MDHEN and CDR2 SYDVKM. CDR3 sequence: CASSVGLAGTYEQYF. CDR3 bases: TGTGCCAGCAGTGTGGGACTAGCGGGAACCTACGAGCAGTACTTC.

The chain joins TRBV7-9 to TRBJ2-6, with D possibly TRBD1 on 6 matching bases. The CDR3 extends over 17 amino acids. V shed 4 bases and J shed 0 bases, with 13 bases lying between them. Germline-derived CDR1 and CDR2 are SEHNR and FQNEAQ (reference sequence). This CDR3 is CASSSTGPLSGANVLTF. The CDR3 DNA reads TGTGCCAGCAGCTCTACAGGGCCACTCTCTGGGGCCAACGTCCTGACTTTC.

This sequence joins TRBV4-3 and TRBJ1-2; D gene unclear. Germline lookup yields CDR1 LGHNA and CDR2 YSLEER. The ends were cut back, 0 bases at V and 2 bases at J, with 16 bases in the middle. There are 17 residues in the CDR3. Here the CDR3 DNA reads TGCGCCAGCAGCCAAGATTGGGCTTCAGACGCAAACTATGGCTACACCTTC. It specifies CASSQDWASDANYGYTF.

The chain uses TRBV11-2 and TRBJ2-1; 9 bases fit TRBD2. CDR1 and CDR2 (germline): SGHAT, FQNNGV. The CDR3 covers 13 residues. After removal of 7 bases from V and 8 bases from J, the junction contained 6 bases not matched to a gene. The CDR3 DNA is TGTGCCAGCATGGCGGGAGGGCCCGATGAGCAGTTCTTC. Protein: CASMAGGPDEQFF.

This clonotype was recorded many times. The rearrangement uses TRBV12-3 or TRBV12-4 and TRBJ2-3; D is unresolved. The V gene lost 6 bases and the J gene lost 3 bases, with 4 bases spanning the gap. CDR3 size: 11 residues. CDR3 sequence reads: CASSLTDTQYF. CDR3 in DNA: TGTGCCAGCAGCTTGACAGATACGCAGTATTTT.

The chain employs TRBV4-3 and TRBJ2-2; D is uncertain. The CDR3 has 16 residues. Germline-derived CDR1 and CDR2 are LGHNA and YSLEER. V was shortened by 0 bases and J by 6 bases, with 14 bases between the two germline ends. The CDR3 region is CASSQETWGGAGELFF. The DNA of the CDR3 is TGCGCCAGCAGCCAAGAGACCTGGGGTGGGGCCGGGGAGCTGTTTTTT.

This clonotype was recorded at least ten times. The chain has TRBV12-3 or TRBV12-4 and TRBJ1-1; D call uncertain. The CDR3 totals 13 residues. The V end was cut by 2 bases, the J end by 1 base, with 5 bases between. The CDR3: CASSLRENTEAFF. CDR3 sequence (DNA): TGTGCCAGCAGTTTAAGGGAGAACACTGAAGCTTTCTTT.

V gene TRBV5-1 combines with J gene TRBJ2-7; a possible D gene is TRBD1 (6 bases). The CDR3 loop spans 13 amino acids. V was shortened by 4 bases and J by 1 base, with 9 bases between the two germline ends. Germline lookup yields CDR1 SGHRS and CDR2 YFSETQ. The CDR3 nucleotides are TGCGCCAGCAGCAGGGACACATCCTACGAGCAGTACTTC. Translated: CASSRDTSYEQYF.

This chain joins TRBV28 and TRBJ1-2, with D hard to call. The CDR3 consists of 14 residues. Germline V lookup: CDR1 MDHEN, CDR2 SYDVKM. V was clipped by 2 bases and J by 5 bases, with 12 bases between them. CDR3 region: CASSLAAPGYGYTF. The CDR3 nucleotides are TGTGCCAGCAGTTTAGCAGCTCCGGGGTATGGCTACACCTTC.

This clonotype has only a few counts. The gene calls are TRBV25-1 and TRBJ2-2; D is ambiguous. Trimming cost V 7 bases and J 3 bases, with 3 bases left between them. The CDR3 contains 11 residues. The V gene's germline CDR1 is MGHDK and CDR2 SYGVNS. CDR3 sequence reads: CASKYTGELFF. In nucleotides, the CDR3 is TGTGCCAGCAAATACACCGGGGAGCTGTTTTTT.

The V gene is TRBV5-1, the J gene TRBJ2-1; TRBD2 aligns across 8 bases. CDR3 size: 15 residues. The germline gives CDR1 SGHRS, CDR2 YFSETQ. Trimming removed 1 base from V and 4 bases from J; junction bases left unmatched: 4. The CDR3 DNA follows: TGCGCCAGCAGCTTGCAACTAGCGGAGTACAATGAGCAGTTCTTC. Its protein product is CASSLQLAEYNEQFF. The whole variable domain, remainder taken from reference TRBV5-1 and TRBJ2-1, is KAGVTQTPRYLIKTRGQQVTLSCSPISGHRSVSWYQQTPGQGLQFLFEYFSETQRNKGNFPGRFSGRQFSNSRSEMNVSTLELGDSALYLCASSLQLAEYNEQFFGPGTRLTVL.

This clonotype was recorded a few times. The chain links TRBV12-3 or TRBV12-4 to TRBJ2-7, with D maybe TRBD1 (5 bases). V lost 3 bases to trimming and J lost 5 bases, with 14 bases between them. The CDR3 has 14 amino acids. This CDR3 is CASSLSQGGHEQYF. The CDR3 coding sequence is TGTGCCAGCAGTTTGAGTCAGGGTGGGCACGAGCAGTACTTC.

This clonotype was seen more than once but under ten times. The genes are TRBV20-1 and TRBJ2-7; D call uncertain. Germline V lookup: CDR1 DFQATT, CDR2 SNEGSKA (reference sequence). CDR3 length: 11 amino acids. V lost 5 bases and J 2 bases, leaving 7 bases between the germline ends. CDR3 nucleotides: TGCAGTGCTTACAGACCCTACGAGCAGTACTTC. The encoded protein is CSAYRPYEQYF.

The V and J genes are TRBV12-3 or TRBV12-4 and TRBJ1-1; D gene uncertain. With 6 bases removed from V and 1 base from J, the gap between germline ends came to 6 bases. The CDR3 is 12 residues long. The CDR3 sequence is CASRTRNTEAFF. CDR3 nucleotides: TGTGCCAGCAGAACTAGGAACACTGAAGCTTTCTTT.

V is TRBV10-3 and J is TRBJ1-1; D is possibly TRBD1 (6 bases). The V and J ends lost 4 bases and 1 base respectively, with 10 bases between them. Germline CDR1 reads ENHRY; CDR2 reads SYGVKD. This CDR3 has 14 amino acids. The CDR3 coding sequence is TGTGCCATCAGTGTAGGGGGGGCGAACACTGAAGCTTTCTTT. Its translation is CAISVGGANTEAFF.

The rearrangement uses TRBV6-5 and TRBJ2-1; D gene ambiguous. Germline CDR1 is MNHEY and CDR2 is SVGAGI. The CDR3 spans 14 residues. Between the trimmed V and J ends, which lost 0 bases and 7 bases, there was a span of 10 bases. CDR3 sequence reads: CASSYSITGNEQFF. The CDR3 DNA reads TGTGCCAGCAGTTACTCGATTACCGGGAATGAGCAGTTCTTC.

This clonotype was picked up a small number of times. The V gene is TRBV7-2, the J gene TRBJ1-1; 8 bases are shared with TRBD1. The CDR3 is 15 amino acids. V was clipped by 5 bases and J by 7 bases; unmatched bases: 12. Germline CDR1 reads SGHTA; CDR2 reads FQGNSA. CDR3 loop: CASSARTGTLGEAFF. For the CDR3, the DNA is TGTGCCAGCAGCGCGAGGACAGGGACACTGGGTGAAGCTTTCTTT.

The chain links TRBV21-1 to TRBJ1-3. TRBV21-1 is recorded as a pseudogene. The CDR3 extends over 14 amino acids. CDR3 DNA: TGTGCCAGCAGCAAAGAGGGTACCGGAAACACCATATATTTT. Protein product: CASSKEGTGNTIYF.

This clonotype was seen more than once but under ten times. CDR3 residues: CASSLAPGNTQYF. Written as DNA, the CDR3 is TGCGCCAGCAGCTTGGCGCCAGGAAATACGCAGTATTTT. The V call is TRBV5-1, the J call TRBJ2-3; no reliable D call. Germline loops: CDR1 SGHRS, CDR2 YFSETQ. This CDR3 has 13 amino acids. Trimming stripped 0 bases from V and 7 bases from J, with 9 bases between.

This clonotype was seen a few times. The rearrangement links TRBV24-1 to TRBJ1-1; D is undetermined. Germline V gene data show CDR1 as KGHDR and CDR2 as SFDVKD. This CDR3 comprises 17 residues. With 3 bases removed from V and 0 bases from J, the gap between germline ends came to 16 bases. In DNA, the CDR3 is TGTGCCACCAGTGATCACAGCTACCCGGTCATGAACACTGAAGCTTTCTTT. Its protein is CATSDHSYPVMNTEAFF.